Presented here are 28 T cell receptor beta chains from one specimen sequenced in a study of blood T cells in healthy people across ages. Alongside a J-beta primer mix, a sample-barcoded 5' primer served in a second PCR lasting roughly 6 to 12 cycles. TCRdb redid the calling of the 5' RACE reads with MiXCR, one entry per CDR3 protein. The sample shows 550,000 to 650,000 distinct CDR3 sequences, about 30% of them seen only once. The sample was blood. These receptors originate from a woman aged 80 or over in good health.

This clonotype has ten or more counts. This rearrangement joins TRBV5-6 to TRBJ1-1, with TRBD1 matching over 8 bases. From germline, CDR1 is SGHDT and CDR2 YYEEEE. The ends lost 0 bases at V and 2 bases at J; junction bases unmatched: 6. The CDR3 is made up of 16 amino acids. The CDR3 DNA follows: TGTGCCAGCAGCTTGGGACAGGGGTTAGGAAACACTGAAGCTTTCTTT. Protein sequence: CASSLGQGLGNTEAFF.

This clonotype was observed many times. V and J are TRBV4-2 and TRBJ2-7, with D uncertain. Germline CDR1 is LGHNA and CDR2 is YNFKEQ. The length of the CDR3 is 12 residues. Between the trimmed V and J ends, which lost 1 base and 5 bases, there was a span of 6 bases. The CDR3 DNA follows: TGTGCCAGCAGCCAAGCTTTCCACGAGCAGTACTTC. This gives the protein CASSQAFHEQYF.

This clonotype was seen only a few times. A read error may be the cause here, since a much bigger clone is one base away. This chain uses TRBV5-6 with TRBJ2-7; the D gene could be TRBD1 or TRBD2 (5 bases each). The CDR3 consists of 16 residues. V shed 4 bases and J shed 6 bases, with 23 bases lying between them. Germline loops: CDR1 SGHDT, CDR2 YYEEEE. The CDR3 spells CASSLKTGRFTCEQYF. The CDR3 DNA follows: TGTGCCAGCAGCCTGAAGACGGGACGGTTTACCTGCGAGCAGTACTTC.

The V gene is TRBV6-1, the J gene TRBJ1-2; tentative D call: TRBD1 (5 bases). This CDR3 region has 14 residues. The V end lost 10 bases, the J end lost 8 bases, and 23 bases lay between the germline ends. Germline CDR1 MNHNS, CDR2 SASEGT. This CDR3 reads CATQNLGQTGGYTF. The CDR3 DNA is TGTGCCACTCAAAACCTGGGGCAGACCGGGGGCTACACCTTC.

The chain uses TRBV5-6 and TRBJ1-6; no reliable D call. The CDR3 length is 19 residues. The germline V and J ends were trimmed by 0 bases and 1 base, with 17 bases remaining between them. Germline V lookup: CDR1 SGHDT, CDR2 YYEEEE. CDR3 amino acids: CASSLEVGRSGSYNSPLHF. The CDR3 nucleotides read TGTGCCAGCAGCTTGGAGGTGGGGAGGAGTGGTTCCTATAATTCACCCCTCCACTTT.

The chain is built from TRBV6-5 and TRBJ1-6; D ambiguous. V shed 6 bases and J shed 0 bases, with 6 bases lying between them. The CDR3 totals 14 residues. CDR1 and CDR2 (germline): MNHEY, SVGAGI. The CDR3 region is CASRRSSYNSPLHF. The CDR3 bases are TGTGCCAGCAGACGGAGCTCCTATAATTCACCCCTCCACTTT.

CDR3 loop: CATSREDTGELFF. CDR3 sequence (DNA): TGTGCCACCAGCAGAGAAGACACCGGGGAGCTGTTTTTT. This chain joins TRBV15 and TRBJ2-2; D remains unclear. This CDR3 has 13 residues. Germline values: CDR1 LNHNV, CDR2 YYDKDF (reference sequence). The V gene lost 0 bases and the J gene lost 3 bases, with 2 bases spanning the gap.

A word on this clonotype: This may come from a read error, since a much larger clone is one base off. The J gene is TRBJ2-5, the V gene TRBV3-1; D not resolved. The V and J ends lost 0 bases and 11 bases respectively, with 16 bases between them. Germline V lookup: CDR1 LGHDT, CDR2 YNNKEL (reference sequence). This CDR3 has 14 residues. The DNA for the CDR3 is TGTGCCAGCAGCCAAGATCTTTACCACAATGAGCAGTACTTC. This translates into CASSQDLYHNEQYF.

As regards this clonotype: This could be a read error, since a much larger clone is one nucleotide away. The chain combines TRBV20-1 with TRBJ2-5, with 10 nucleotides matching TRBD2. Germline CDR1 DFQATT, CDR2 SNEGSKA (reference sequence). V shed 2 bases and J 13 bases; nucleotides not matched to a gene: 16. The CDR3 totals 15 residues. The CDR3 coding sequence is TGCAGTGCTAGACTAAAGCGGGGGGGCTTCAATGAGCGGTACTTC. Its translation is CSARLKRGGFNERYF.

CDR3 residues: CASSQGLAGSRTDTQYF. For the CDR3, the DNA is TGTGCCAGCAGCCAAGGGCTAGCGGGCTCTCGCACAGATACGCAGTATTTT. This chain links TRBV14 with TRBJ2-3, with 8 positions matching TRBD2. J was trimmed by 1 base and V by 1 base; bases with no gene match: 7. Germline V gene lookup returns CDR1 SGHDN and CDR2 FVKESK. This CDR3 region has 17 residues.

This clonotype has at least ten counts. The chain couples TRBV7-9 to TRBJ2-7; D may be TRBD2 (6 bases). The CDR3 is 13 amino acids. CDR1 and CDR2 (germline): SEHNR, FQNEAQ (reference sequence). V lost 4 bases and J 3 bases, leaving 10 bases between the germline ends. The CDR3 sequence: CASSWDLGYEQYF. The CDR3 DNA sequence: TGTGCCAGCAGCTGGGACTTGGGCTACGAGCAGTACTTC.

In its sample, this clonotype was seen many times. The J gene is TRBJ1-6, the V gene TRBV7-2; 8 bases agree with TRBD1. Unmatched junction bases numbered 6, after V lost 5 bases and J lost 15 bases. The CDR3 sequence is 12 residues long. CDR1 and CDR2 from the germline V gene are SGHTA and FQGNSA. CDR3 region: CASSLTGVHLHF. The CDR3 coding sequence is TGTGCCAGCAGCCTGACAGGGGTTCACCTCCACTTT.

The chain employs TRBV14 and TRBJ2-2, with 8 bases that match TRBD1. The V gene end was trimmed by 1 base and the J gene end by 6 bases; junction bases not matched to a gene: 4. Germline-derived CDR1 and CDR2 are SGHDN and FVKESK. CDR3 size: 15 residues. As DNA, the CDR3 is TGTGCCAGCAGCCAAGGACAGGGGTTTGCCGGGGAGCTGTTTTTT. Protein sequence: CASSQGQGFAGELFF.

V and J are TRBV9 and TRBJ2-7; 9 nucleotides align to TRBD1. Germline V CDR1 and CDR2: SGDLS, YYNGEE. The CDR3 contains 19 residues. Trimming at V came to 0 bases and at J to 7 bases, leaving 20 bases not matched to a gene. CDR3 DNA sequence: TGTGCCAGCAGCGTAGGGGACAGGGATCTCCCTCCCCCCTACAATGAGCAGTACTTC. Translating it yields CASSVGDRDLPPPYNEQYF.

This clonotype was seen repeatedly, ten times or more. The junction differs from germline at one of its ends, possibly a read error. This chain connects TRBV4-3 to TRBJ2-1; 12 bases are shared with TRBD2. The CDR3 covers 17 residues. Germline-derived CDR1 and CDR2 are LGHNA and YSLEER. The CDR3 DNA is TGCGCCAGCAGCTCGGACACTAGCGGGGGGCCCTATAATGAGCAGTTCTTC. This gives the protein CASSSDTSGGPYNEQFF.

This clonotype was observed many times. The chain employs TRBV30 and TRBJ1-2; D may be TRBD1 (5 bases). Germline lookup yields CDR1 GTSNPN and CDR2 SVGIG (reference sequence). The CDR3 runs 14 residues. Trimming removed 7 bases from V and 5 bases from J, with 20 bases in between. This chain's CDR3 is CASRTNLRGYGYTF. The CDR3 region has the DNA TGTGCCTCAAGGACAAACCTTAGAGGGTATGGCTACACCTTC.

V and J are TRBV12-3 or TRBV12-4 and TRBJ1-5, with D possibly matching TRBD1 (6 bases). This CDR3 has 16 residues. The V gene lost 5 bases and the J gene lost 1 base, with 15 bases spanning the gap. In DNA, the CDR3 is TGTGCCAGCAGTCTGAGAGGGACAAGGAGCAATCAGCCCCAGCATTTT. Its translation is CASSLRGTRSNQPQHF.

The V gene is TRBV2, the J gene TRBJ2-2; TRBD2 matches 10 bases. Trimming cost V 5 bases and J 1 base; bases outside gene matches: 7. Germline CDR1 reads SNHLY; CDR2 reads FYNNEI. The CDR3 runs to 17 residues. CDR3 in amino acids: CASSQRASGGNTGELFF. The CDR3 DNA is TGTGCCAGCAGTCAACGGGCTAGCGGGGGGAACACCGGGGAGCTGTTTTTT. Full variable domain (rest looked up from reference TRBV2 and TRBJ2-2): EPEVTQTPSHQVTQMGQEVILRCVPISNHLYFYWYRQILGQKVEFLVSFYNNEISEKSEIFDDQFSVERPDGSNFTLKIRSTKLEDSAMYFCASSQRASGGNTGELFFGEGSRLTVL.

This clonotype was detected many times. The chain couples TRBV7-2 to TRBJ2-4; unclear D gene. V lost 0 bases and J 5 bases, leaving 2 bases between the germline ends. Germline V lookup: CDR1 SGHTA, CDR2 FQGNSA. The CDR3 runs 12 residues. As DNA, the CDR3 is TGTGCCAGCAGCTTAGCGCAAAACATTCAGTACTTC. Translated: CASSLAQNIQYF.

The V call is TRBV12-3 or TRBV12-4, the J call TRBJ2-2; D possibly corresponds to TRBD2 (5 bases). There are 17 residues in the CDR3. V gave up 2 bases and J gave up 13 bases, with 26 bases separating them. The CDR3 sequence is CASSLHHLGDTGEWLFF. The CDR3 DNA follows: TGTGCCAGCAGTTTACACCATCTCGGCGACACCGGGGAGTGGCTGTTTTTT.

This clonotype was counted between two and nine times. A read error may explain this, as a much larger clone is one base away. The J gene is TRBJ2-1, the V gene TRBV7-8; 7 bases agree with TRBD2. Looked up from germline, CDR1 is SGHVS and CDR2 is FQNEAQ. The CDR3 covers 14 residues. V dropped 5 bases and J dropped 10; count of bases not matched to a gene: 11. The CDR3 nucleotides read TGTGCCAGCAGCCTCGGGGGGAGGCCCTACGAGCAGTTCTTC. Translating gives CASSLGGRPYEQFF.

This clonotype was observed many times. The rearrangement joins TRBV12-5 to TRBJ1-2; D perhaps matches TRBD1 (6 bases). In germline, CDR1 is LGHNT, CDR2 FRNRAP. The CDR3 extends over 14 amino acids. Trimming left V 3 bases short and J 7 bases short, with 15 bases between. DNA for the CDR3: TGTGCTAGTGGTTTACTCCCCACAGGGTCTGGCTACACCTTC. Translated, it gives CASGLLPTGSGYTF.

The CDR3 DNA sequence: TGTGCCAGTAGTATTGGACCCATTGAGGGCTACACCTTC. This codes for CASSIGPIEGYTF. The chain combines TRBV19 with TRBJ1-2; D remains ambiguous. Germline CDR1 and CDR2: LNHDA and SQIVND (reference sequence). Trimming removed 3 bases at V and 8 bases at J, with 13 bases between. This CDR3 has 13 residues. Drawing the rest from reference TRBV19 and TRBJ1-2, the complete variable domain is DGGITQSPKYLFRKEGQNVTLSCEQNLNHDAMYWYRQDPGQGLRLIYYSQIVNDFQKGDIAEGYSVSREKKESFPLTVTSAQKNPTAFYLCASSIGPIEGYTFGSGTRLTVV.

The chain uses TRBV6-5 and TRBJ1-4, with a tentative D call TRBD1 (5 bases). In germline, CDR1 is MNHEY, CDR2 SVGAGI. The CDR3 has 15 residues. V was shortened by 7 bases and J by 7 bases, with 19 bases between the two germline ends. The CDR3 reads CASKRDATSGEKLFF. CDR3 nucleotide sequence: TGTGCCAGCAAAAGGGACGCCACCTCGGGTGAAAAACTGTTTTTT.

The rearrangement uses TRBV12-3 or TRBV12-4 and TRBJ1-1; 9 bases map to TRBD1. The CDR3 runs to 16 residues. V was pared by 2 bases and J by 5 bases, with 9 bases of the junction left unmatched. The CDR3 nucleotides read TGTGCCAGCAGTTTACCCACAGGGGGCGCAATAACTGAAGCTTTCTTT. Translating it yields CASSLPTGGAITEAFF.

This clonotype was detected ten times or more. The V and J genes are TRBV5-4 and TRBJ2-3, with D tentatively TRBD2 (6 bases). Germline values: CDR1 SGHNT, CDR2 YYREEE (reference sequence). V gave up 4 bases and J gave up 0 bases, with 15 bases separating them. The CDR3 is 16 amino acids. CDR3 sequence reads: CASSTAGGLSTDTQYF. As DNA, the CDR3 is TGTGCCAGCAGCACCGCCGGGGGACTGAGCACAGATACGCAGTATTTT.

Ten or more counts support this clonotype. The rearrangement links TRBV6-1 to TRBJ2-3, with 9 bases that match TRBD1. Germline values: CDR1 MNHNS, CDR2 SASEGT. The CDR3 length is 15 residues. V was pared by 6 bases and J by 1 base, with 5 bases of the junction left unmatched. The CDR3 coding sequence is TGTGCCAGCAGCCTGACAGGGGGGGGCACAGATACGCAGTATTTT. It is translated as CASSLTGGGTDTQYF.

This clonotype was recorded a few times. The junction and the germline gene differ at one end; a read error may be behind it. J is TRBJ2-2 and V is TRBV29-1, with D uncertain. Germline assignment: CDR1 SQVTM and CDR2 ANQGSEA. This CDR3 comprises 12 residues. The CDR3 spells CSVGSRTGELFF. As DNA, the CDR3 is TGCAGTGTTGGATCCAGGACCGGGGAGCTGTTTTTT.